Listed here is a single T cell receptor (beta chain). This CDR3 spans 14 amino acids. Per germline, CDR1 SGDLS and CDR2 YYNGEE. Trimming removed 0 bases from V and 4 bases from J, with 8 bases in between. This entry belongs to a study of blood T cell repertoires in COVID-19. Original handling: The assay estimated nucleated cells by amplifying reference gene primers. Assay: immunoSEQ multiplex PCR; the TCRdb copy retains only in-frame clones and omits some. V and J calls and clone size are copied from that table; D and trimming were computed from the DNA. The profile shows approximately 70,000 clones, about 90% of them singletons.

The TCR originated in a woman aged 50 to 65 with COVID-19, enrolled during active disease. The specimen sequenced was peripheral blood. V is TRBV9 and J is TRBJ1-5, with D hard to call. CDR3 residues: CASSVGGINQPQHF. The CDR3, as DNA: TGTGCCAGCAGCGTAGGAGGGATTAATCAGCCCCAGCATTTT.